These 11 T cell receptor beta chains were all obtained from the same sample, sequenced in a study of blood T cell repertoires in COVID-19. Produced via immunoSEQ multiplex PCR; TCRdb's table is partial and in-frame only. The table has some 110,000 clones, approximately 85% seen once. The sequencing input was peripheral blood. These receptors all come from a man in his 70s with acute or convalescent COVID-19.

This chain connects TRBV21-1 to TRBJ2-2; the listed D gene, TRBD2, was not tested against the DNA. TRBV21-1 is marked as a pseudogene. This CDR3 region has 18 residues. The CDR3 sequence: CASSKVERDLANTGELFF. CDR3 DNA sequence: TGTGCCAGCAGCAAAGTGGAGCGGGACTTAGCGAACACCGGGGAGCTGTTTTTT.

The V call is TRBV20-1, the J call TRBJ1-1; D uncertain. The CDR3 consists of 11 residues. Germline CDR1 and CDR2: DFQATT and SNEGSKA (reference sequence). V lost 7 bases, J lost 1 base, and 7 bases lay in between. The CDR3 nucleotides read TGCAGTGTTAGCTCGAACACTGAAGCTTTCTTT. It translates to CSVSSNTEAFF.

The chain carries TRBV6-5 and TRBJ2-1; D possibly corresponds to TRBD2 (7 bases). This CDR3 is built from 15 residues. Germline values: CDR1 MNHEY, CDR2 SVGAGI. Trimming took 6 bases from V and 4 from J, leaving 16 bases between them. CDR3 DNA: TGTGCCAGCAGCCAGGGAGGGGGAAGATACAATGAGCAGTTCTTC. Translation gives CASSQGGGRYNEQFF.

The gene calls are TRBV12-3 or TRBV12-4 and TRBJ2-5, with a tentative D call TRBD2 (5 bases). The length of the CDR3 is 12 residues. Trimming removed 2 bases at V and 9 bases at J, with 10 bases between. The CDR3 bases are TGTGCCAGCAGTTTACCCGAGGGTCCCCAGTACTTC. Translation gives CASSLPEGPQYF.

About this clone: A much larger clone sits a single nucleotide away, making a read error possible. The chain carries TRBV11-1 and TRBJ2-7; D remains ambiguous. The CDR3 extends over 12 amino acids. The V and J ends lost 4 bases and 0 bases respectively, with 4 bases between them. Germline V gene data show CDR1 as SGHAT and CDR2 as FQDESV (reference sequence). CDR3 sequence (DNA): TGTGCCAGCAGCTCTAGCTCCTACGAGCAGTACTTC. Its translation is CASSSSSYEQYF.

For this clone: The same CDR3 can be traced to other DNA sequences in this sample. The rearrangement uses TRBV5-1 and TRBJ2-1, with a weak D call TRBD2 (5 bases). The CDR3 totals 15 residues. The V end lost 0 bases, the J end lost 0 bases, and 7 bases lay between the germline ends. Per germline, CDR1 SGHRS and CDR2 YFSETQ. As DNA, the CDR3 is TGCGCCAGCAGCTTGGCGGGGTTCTCCTACAATGAGCAGTTCTTC. Residues: CASSLAGFSYNEQFF.

This rearrangement joins TRBV5-4 to TRBJ2-5; 14 bases line up with TRBD2. Germline V gene data show CDR1 as SGHNT and CDR2 as YYREEE (reference sequence). The CDR3 extends over 16 amino acids. V lost 4 bases, J lost 5 bases, and 7 bases stayed unmatched. The CDR3 DNA sequence: TGTGCCAGCAGCACGGGGACTAGCGGGGGTTTGGAGACCCAGTACTTC. Translating it yields CASSTGTSGGLETQYF.

This chain joins TRBV24-1 and TRBJ1-1; 7 nucleotides agree with TRBD1. Per germline, CDR1 KGHDR and CDR2 SFDVKD. Losses at the gene ends were 7 bases for V and 0 bases for J; bases not matched to a gene: 7. This CDR3 is 15 amino acids long. The CDR3, as DNA: TGTGCCACCAGCCCCACAGGGGCGATGAACACTGAAGCTTTCTTT. This translates into CATSPTGAMNTEAFF.

CDR3 in amino acids: CASSLGRTGGAGSPLHF. In nucleotides, the CDR3 is TGTGCCAGCAGCTTAGGCAGGACAGGGGGCGCGGGATCACCCCTCCACTTT. This chain links TRBV13 with TRBJ1-6; 11 bases are a match to TRBD1. With 0 bases clipped from V and 10 bases from J, the junction kept 8 bases outside the gene matches. Per the germline V gene, CDR1 is PRHDT and CDR2 is FYEKMQ (reference sequence). The CDR3 is 17 residues long.

On this clone itself: The sample carries other DNA sequences with the same CDR3. The rearrangement joins TRBV19 to TRBJ2-5; D is perhaps TRBD2 (5 bases). Germline assignment: CDR1 LNHDA and CDR2 SQIVND (reference sequence). Trimming removed 2 bases at V and 3 bases at J, with 7 bases between. The CDR3 sequence is 13 residues long. The CDR3 DNA sequence: TGTGCCAGTAGTATATACGGGGAAGAGACCCAGTACTTC. Translation gives CASSIYGEETQYF.

The chain has TRBV4-1 and TRBJ2-7, with 9 bases lining up with TRBD2. V shed 0 bases, J shed 3 bases, and the junction held 6 bases outside the gene matches. The CDR3 extends over 16 amino acids. Per the germline V gene, CDR1 is MGHRA and CDR2 is YSYEKL. CDR3 loop: CASSQEYSGGHYEQYF. Written as DNA, the CDR3 is TGCGCCAGCAGCCAAGAATATAGCGGGGGACACTACGAGCAGTACTTC.